This TCR beta chain was obtained from a study of T-cell memory formation after mild COVID-19. Looking at the study overall: Clusters were largely donor specific. Study results and caveats: Pre-infection memory harbored some responding clones, suggesting cross-reactive memory joined. Shrinking CD4+ clones resided mostly in CM and EM, and CD8+ ones in EMRA.

TCRdb fed the 5' RACE reads into MiXCR, producing one record per CDR3 protein. The data show 180,000 or so distinct CDR3 sequences, under 14% seen once. The germline gives CDR1 SGHRS, CDR2 YFSETQ. The junction had 6 bases not matched to a gene; V was cut back by 4 bases and J by 1 base. The length of the CDR3 is 15 residues. Many counts were recorded for this clonotype. As yet, its antigen is unknown. The receptor was isolated from a man aged 18 to 30 who had mild COVID-19 (a few samples of this study predate the infection). Cell type and time point are not known. The sample was PBMCs or a T cell subset sorted from them (not recorded which). The V and J genes are TRBV5-1 and TRBJ1-1; 8 positions agree with TRBD1. CDR3 DNA sequence: TGCGCCAGCAGCGCAGGGGGCCCTTCGAACACTGAAGCTTTCTTT. It yields the protein CASSAGGPSNTEAFF.